These T cell receptor beta chains were read from a single sample in a study of naive and memory T cell subsets. Via MiXCR, TCRdb re-called the 5' RACE reads, giving one row per CDR3 protein. The sample has about 62,000 distinct CDR3 sequences; under 10% are singletons. These receptors were collected from a female donor in good health. Both conserved end residues are part of each CDR3. A D gene is named only where the DNA matches it firmly. Clone size appears in some rows only: once, few, many, or a class for an expanded clone.

d_call	clone_size	v_call	j_call	cdr3_aa	cdr3_nt
-	few	TRBV27	TRBJ2-3	CASSFSSESTDTQYF	TGTGCCAGCAGTTTTTCTAGCGAGAGTACAGATACGCAGTATTTT
-	few	TRBV19	TRBJ2-3	CASSFYLRGGGADTQYF	TGTGCCAGTAGTTTCTACCTTCGAGGGGGAGGCGCAGATACGCAGTATTTT
-	few	TRBV28	TRBJ2-5	CASSSFGTPLPQYF	TGTGCCAGCAGTTCCTTCGGGACACCTCTTCCCCAGTACTTC
TRBD2	-	TRBV28	TRBJ2-3	CASSYPKGRGTDTQYF	TGTGCCAGCAGTTATCCAAAAGGGAGGGGCACAGATACGCAGTATTTT
TRBD1	few	TRBV20-1	TRBJ2-7	CSARPGQVNEQYF	TGCAGTGCTAGACCGGGACAGGTCAACGAGCAGTACTTC
-	few	TRBV5-6	TRBJ2-1	CASSFGGGSWGEQFF	TGTGCCAGCAGCTTCGGGGGCGGGAGCTGGGGTGAGCAGTTCTTC
-	many	TRBV7-9	TRBJ2-7	CASSLRQNYEQYF	TGTGCCAGCAGCTTACGGCAAAACTACGAGCAGTACTTC
-	-	TRBV4-1	TRBJ1-4	CASSQGVWAALFF	TGCGCCAGCAGCCAAGGGGTTTGGGCGGCGCTGTTTTTT
TRBD2	many	TRBV24-1	TRBJ2-1	CATSEFRTSGREVDEQFF	TGTGCCACCAGTGAATTCCGGACTAGCGGGAGAGAGGTAGATGAGCAGTTCTTC
-	few	TRBV19	TRBJ2-3	CASSIGREADTQYF	TGTGCCAGTAGTATAGGACGCGAGGCAGATACGCAGTATTTT
-	-	TRBV20-1	TRBJ2-7	CSAGHPGRPYEQYF	TGCAGTGCTGGCCATCCTGGTCGGCCTTACGAGCAGTACTTC
TRBD1	-	TRBV5-8	TRBJ1-4	CASSYDRENEKLFF	TGTGCCAGCAGTTATGACAGGGAGAATGAAAAACTGTTTTTT
TRBD2	few	TRBV24-1	TRBJ2-1	CATSDLQGSSGYVNEQFF	TGTGCCACCAGTGATTTGCAGGGATCTAGCGGGTATGTAAATGAGCAGTTCTTC
-	few	TRBV7-6	TRBJ1-2	CASSLDQGNYGYTF	TGTGCCAGCAGCTTAGACCAGGGGAACTATGGCTACACCTTC
TRBD2	-	TRBV11-2	TRBJ2-1	CASSSGLAGGMAYNEQFF	TGTGCCAGCAGCTCCGGACTAGCGGGAGGTATGGCCTACAATGAGCAGTTCTTC
TRBD2	-	TRBV7-2	TRBJ2-1	CASSFWTSGLKDYNEQFF	TGTGCCAGCAGCTTCTGGACTAGCGGACTAAAGGACTACAATGAGCAGTTCTTC
-	-	TRBV5-4	TRBJ1-2	CASSSGSRYGYTF	TGTGCCAGCAGCTCGGGGTCCAGGTACGGCTACACCTTC
-	many	TRBV30	TRBJ1-5	CAWSRQGDQPQHF	TGTGCCTGGAGTCGGCAGGGCGATCAGCCCCAGCATTTT
TRBD1	few	TRBV29-1	TRBJ1-1	CSVGPSTGLNTEAFF	TGCAGCGTCGGACCCTCGACAGGGCTGAACACTGAAGCTTTCTTT
-	-	TRBV28	TRBJ2-1	CASSPRGAARYEQFF	TGTGCCAGCAGTCCTCGAGGGGCCGCCCGGTATGAGCAGTTCTTC
-	few	TRBV19	TRBJ2-4	CASSIDPTSLQYF	TGTGCCAGTAGTATAGATCCGACTTCTCTTCAGTACTTC
TRBD1	many	TRBV5-4	TRBJ2-1	CASSRGQGSYNEQFF	TGTGCCAGCAGCCGGGGACAGGGATCCTACAATGAGCAGTTCTTC
-	-	TRBV7-8	TRBJ2-3	CASILGGPSTDTQYF	TGTGCCAGCATCCTGGGAGGTCCTAGCACAGATACGCAGTATTTT
TRBD2	-	TRBV2	TRBJ2-7	CASSEWRTSATYEQYF	TGTGCCAGCAGTGAATGGCGGACTAGCGCGACCTACGAGCAGTACTTC
TRBD2	few	TRBV18	TRBJ2-1	CASSPRSGLAGVQEQFF	TGTGCCAGCTCACCACGTAGTGGGCTAGCGGGAGTTCAGGAGCAGTTCTTC
-	-	TRBV10-3	TRBJ2-1	CAISESEVGVYNEQFF	TGTGCCATCAGTGAGTCGGAGGTTGGGGTATACAATGAGCAGTTCTTC
TRBD2	-	TRBV7-8	TRBJ2-7	CASSPRLAGTNTYEQYF	TGTGCCAGCAGCCCCCGGCTAGCGGGAACGAACACCTACGAGCAGTACTTC
-	many	TRBV11-3	TRBJ1-6	CASSFKGYNSPLHF	TGTGCCAGCAGCTTCAAAGGCTATAATTCACCCCTCCACTTT
-	few	TRBV5-1	TRBJ2-3	CASKSGDDTDTQYF	TGCGCCAGCAAGAGCGGAGATGACACAGATACGCAGTATTTT
-	many	TRBV29-1	TRBJ1-1	CSVEGTEGDRAFF	TGCAGCGTTGAGGGGACGGAGGGGGATAGGGCTTTCTTT
TRBD1	-	TRBV4-1	TRBJ1-5	CASSQVGQGNQPQHF	TGCGCCAGCAGCCAAGTGGGACAGGGCAATCAGCCCCAGCATTTT
-	many	TRBV29-1	TRBJ2-7	CSAEVGPYEQYF	TGCAGCGCCGAAGTTGGCCCCTACGAGCAGTACTTC
-	-	TRBV11-2	TRBJ2-7	CASSPGPYEQYF	TGTGCCAGCAGCCCCGGACCCTACGAGCAGTACTTC
TRBD2	many	TRBV20-1	TRBJ2-3	CSARDAGGRTDTQYF	TGCAGTGCTAGAGATGCGGGAGGGAGAACAGATACGCAGTATTTT
TRBD1	-	TRBV6-6	TRBJ2-7	CASSYSRVGTGRSQYF	TGTGCCAGCAGTTACTCGAGGGTGGGGACAGGGAGGTCCCAGTACTTC
TRBD1	many	TRBV7-9	TRBJ1-1	CASSLGSRGLGEAFF	TGTGCCAGCAGCTTAGGTTCCAGGGGGCTTGGTGAAGCTTTCTTT
TRBD2	-	TRBV4-2	TRBJ2-2	CASSHVAGGRGTGELFF	TGTGCCAGCAGCCATGTAGCGGGGGGGCGGGGCACCGGGGAGCTGTTTTTT
TRBD2	few	TRBV18	TRBJ2-5	CASSPPEREARETQYF	TGTGCCAGCTCACCACCGGAACGGGAGGCCCGGGAGACCCAGTACTTC
TRBD2	few	TRBV29-1	TRBJ2-1	CSVVGLAGDQGRQFF	TGCAGCGTGGTCGGACTAGCGGGAGACCAAGGGAGGCAGTTCTTC
-	-	TRBV14	TRBJ2-7	CASSEGPSPYEQYF	TGTGCCAGCAGTGAGGGACCGTCCCCCTACGAGCAGTACTTC
TRBD2	many	TRBV4-2	TRBJ2-1	CASSQDEVGGPHNEQFF	TGTGCCAGCAGCCAAGACGAGGTGGGAGGGCCACACAATGAGCAGTTCTTC
-	-	TRBV5-1	TRBJ2-1	CASSLDAGGDYNEQFF	TGCGCCAGCAGCTTGGATGCAGGGGGGGACTACAATGAGCAGTTCTTC
TRBD2	few	TRBV7-2	TRBJ2-5	CASSLDTAGMETQYF	TGTGCCAGCAGCTTAGATACAGCGGGAATGGAGACCCAGTACTTC
-	many	TRBV20-1	TRBJ1-5	CSARDRAVTDFHGQHF	TGCAGTGCTAGAGATCGGGCCGTAACCGACTTTCATGGCCAGCATTTT